Given below is one T cell receptor beta chain in context. This sample stems from a study of blood T cell repertoires in COVID-19. Looking at the study overall: Acute-phase and convalescent COVID-19 samples originated in the United States, Italy and Spain. T cells, B-cell-depleted T cells, or PBMCs supplied cDNA or gDNA.

As processed by the authors: Quantification of nucleated cells was approximated via reference gene primer amplification. Generated by immunoSEQ multiplex PCR, the TCRdb table keeps only in-frame clones and is missing some. V, J and clone size derive from that table, while D and trimming were established from the DNA sequence. The sample carries about 260,000 clones, 70% to 90% recorded once. The V gene's germline CDR1 is SGHTA and CDR2 FQGNSA. The CDR3 is made up of 15 amino acids. Between the trimmed V and J ends, which lost 0 bases and 6 bases, there was a span of 12 bases. The source of this sequence is a man aged 30 to 45 with active or convalescent COVID-19. The specimen was peripheral blood. V is TRBV7-2 and J is TRBJ1-5; D may be TRBD1 (5 bases). The CDR3 nucleotides read TGTGCCAGCAGCTTAGCGGGGGTGCGGGGTCAGCCCCAGCATTTT. Protein: CASSLAGVRGQPQHF.